This T cell receptor beta chain was identified in a study of T cells expressing NK-cell markers. Study context: Sorted CD3+CD56+NKG2C+, CD3+CD56+NKG2C- and CD3+CD56-NKG2C+ T cells supplied TCR beta repertoires.

TCRdb reprocessed the 5' RACE reads and stores each CDR3 protein as one record, lacking DNA. The sample has fewer than 300,000 distinct CDR3 sequences, and its top ten clones hold more than 3.5%. Study-level points and caveats: There were a handful of donors in whom these clonotypes also led the CD3+CD56-NKG2C+ fraction.

Regarding this clonotype: The antigen remains undetermined.

CDR3 length: 15 amino acids. Germline lookup yields CDR1 DFQATT and CDR2 SNEGSKA (reference sequence). Sequencing was performed on blood T cells: a sorted CD56 or NKG2C T cell subset, CD4+ or CD8+ T cells, or bulk PBMC T cells (not recorded which). The chain recombines TRBV20-1 with TRBJ2-1; TCRdb proposes TRBD1, but this gene call is untestable without DNA. The receptor comes from a woman between 18 and 75 years old in good health. CDR3 sequence reads: CSARGSGFFVSEQFF.